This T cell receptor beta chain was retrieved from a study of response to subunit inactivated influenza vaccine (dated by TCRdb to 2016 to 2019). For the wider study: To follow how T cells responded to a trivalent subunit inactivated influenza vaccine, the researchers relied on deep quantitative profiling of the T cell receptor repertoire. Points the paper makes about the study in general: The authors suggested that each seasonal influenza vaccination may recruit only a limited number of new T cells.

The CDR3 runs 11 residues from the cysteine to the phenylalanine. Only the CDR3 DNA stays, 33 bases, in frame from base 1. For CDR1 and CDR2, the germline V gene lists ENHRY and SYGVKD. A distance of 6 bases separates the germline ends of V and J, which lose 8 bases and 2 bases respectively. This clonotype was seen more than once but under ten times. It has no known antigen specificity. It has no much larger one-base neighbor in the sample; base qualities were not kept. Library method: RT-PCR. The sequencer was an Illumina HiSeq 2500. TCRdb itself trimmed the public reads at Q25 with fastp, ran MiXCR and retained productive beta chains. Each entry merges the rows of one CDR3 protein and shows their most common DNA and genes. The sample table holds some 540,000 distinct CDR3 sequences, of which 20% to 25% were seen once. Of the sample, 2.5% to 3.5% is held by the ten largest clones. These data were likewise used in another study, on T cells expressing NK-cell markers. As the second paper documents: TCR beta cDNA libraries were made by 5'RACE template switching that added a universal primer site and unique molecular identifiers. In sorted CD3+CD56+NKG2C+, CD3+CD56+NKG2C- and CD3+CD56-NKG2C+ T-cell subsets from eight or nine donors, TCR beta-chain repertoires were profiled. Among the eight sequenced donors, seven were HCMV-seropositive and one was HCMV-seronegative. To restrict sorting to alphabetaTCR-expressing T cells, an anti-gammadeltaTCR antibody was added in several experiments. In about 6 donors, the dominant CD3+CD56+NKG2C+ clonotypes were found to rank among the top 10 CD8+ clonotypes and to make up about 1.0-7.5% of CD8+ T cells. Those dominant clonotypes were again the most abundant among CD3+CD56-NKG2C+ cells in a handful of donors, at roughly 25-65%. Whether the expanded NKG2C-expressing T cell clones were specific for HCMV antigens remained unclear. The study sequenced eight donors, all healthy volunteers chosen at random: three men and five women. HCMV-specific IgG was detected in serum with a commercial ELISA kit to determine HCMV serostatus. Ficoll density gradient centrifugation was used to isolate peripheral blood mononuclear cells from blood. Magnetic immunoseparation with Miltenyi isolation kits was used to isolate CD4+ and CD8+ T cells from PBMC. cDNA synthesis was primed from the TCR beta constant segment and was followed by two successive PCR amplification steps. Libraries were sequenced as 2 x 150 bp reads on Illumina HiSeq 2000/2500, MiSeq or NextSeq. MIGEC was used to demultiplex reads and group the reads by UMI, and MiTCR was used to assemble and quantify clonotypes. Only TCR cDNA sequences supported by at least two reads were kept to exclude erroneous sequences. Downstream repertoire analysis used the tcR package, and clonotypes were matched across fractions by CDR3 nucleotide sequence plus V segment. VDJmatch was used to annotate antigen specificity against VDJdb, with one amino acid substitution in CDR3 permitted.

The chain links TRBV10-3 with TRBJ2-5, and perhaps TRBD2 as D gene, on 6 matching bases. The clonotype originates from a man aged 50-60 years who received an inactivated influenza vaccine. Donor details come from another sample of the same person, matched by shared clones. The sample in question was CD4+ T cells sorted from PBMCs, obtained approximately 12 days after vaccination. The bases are TGTGCCATCGGGGGGCAAGAGACCCAGTACTTC. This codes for CAIGGQETQYF.